The 27 T cell receptor beta chains below come from one sample, sequenced in a study of blood T cell repertoires in COVID-19. Clones were sequenced by immunoSEQ multiplex PCR, and TCRdb holds only the in-frame ones, with some missing. The repertoire holds tens of thousands of clones, with approximately 79% as singletons. Sequenced sample: peripheral blood. The receptor set was obtained from a man aged 70-80 years with acute or convalescent COVID-19.

This chain joins TRBV6-1 and TRBJ1-2; the D gene is possibly TRBD1 (5 bases). CDR1 MNHNS and CDR2 SASEGT come from the germline V gene. V was trimmed by 1 base and J by 5 bases, leaving 11 bases between them. The CDR3 is 14 residues long. CDR3 bases: TGTGCCAGCAGTGAAGACTTAGGGGTTTATGGCTACACCTTC. This translates into CASSEDLGVYGYTF.

The chain is built from TRBV5-6 and TRBJ1-6; 7 bases map to TRBD1. V gave up 2 bases and J gave up 0 bases; unmatched junction bases: 5. Looked up from germline, CDR1 is SGHDT and CDR2 is YYEEEE. This CDR3 is built from 17 residues. The CDR3 region has the DNA TGTGCCAGCAGCTTCCGGACAGGCAACTCCTATAATTCACCCCTCCACTTT. It encodes CASSFRTGNSYNSPLHF.

CDR3 sequence reads: CASSWVSATGELFF. CDR3 sequence (DNA): TGTGCCAGCAGTTGGGTTAGCGCAACCGGGGAGCTGTTTTTT. The rearrangement joins TRBV28 to TRBJ2-2, with D possibly TRBD2 on 5 matching bases. The CDR3 is made up of 14 amino acids. Trimming took 4 bases from V and 5 from J, leaving 11 bases between them. Germline CDR1 and CDR2: MDHEN and SYDVKM.

The V gene is TRBV27, the J gene TRBJ2-3, with a possible D match to TRBD2 (5 bases). The CDR3 runs 14 residues. From germline, CDR1 is MNHEY and CDR2 SMNVEV (reference sequence). V was trimmed by 4 bases and J by 2 bases, leaving 10 bases between them. Here the CDR3 reads CASSSTGNTDTQYF. In DNA, the CDR3 is TGTGCCAGCAGTTCAACCGGGAACACAGATACGCAGTATTTT.

J is TRBJ2-7 and V is TRBV5-1; 9 nucleotides match TRBD1. The CDR3 is 14 residues long. Germline trimming cut 4 bases from V and 6 bases from J; bases unmatched to any gene: 8. Germline V gene data show CDR1 as SGHRS and CDR2 as YFSETQ. The CDR3 here is CASSAGQGSSEQYV. CDR3 DNA: TGCGCCAGCAGCGCCGGACAGGGGAGCTCCGAGCAGTACGTC.

The genes are TRBV5-4 and TRBJ2-4; 11 nucleotides agree with TRBD2. The CDR3 spans 14 residues. Germline V CDR1 and CDR2: SGHNT, YYREEE (reference sequence). The J segment lost 5 bases and the V segment lost 4 bases, leaving 2 bases of the junction unmatched. CDR3 region: CASSLSGGENIQYF. The CDR3 DNA reads TGTGCCAGCAGCCTTAGCGGGGGGGAAAACATTCAGTACTTC.

This chain connects TRBV11-2 to TRBJ2-5; unclear D gene. Germline V CDR1 and CDR2: SGHAT, FQNNGV. This CDR3 spans 13 amino acids. Deletions cut 3 bases from V and 4 bases from J, with 9 bases between. This CDR3 reads CASSFYRLETQYF. In DNA form, the CDR3 reads TGTGCCAGCAGCTTCTATCGTTTAGAGACCCAGTACTTC.

The rearrangement uses TRBV7-3 and TRBJ1-1; unclear D gene. CDR1 SGHTA and CDR2 FQGTGA come from the germline V gene. V was pared by 5 bases and J by 3 bases, with 10 bases between. CDR3 length equals 13 residues. This chain's CDR3 is CASSPYVYTEAFF. The CDR3 region has the DNA TGTGCCAGCAGCCCCTATGTCTACACTGAAGCTTTCTTT.

This clone has more than one count but fewer than ten. The chain is built from TRBV19 and TRBJ1-1; 7 bases are shared with TRBD1. Per germline, CDR1 LNHDA and CDR2 SQIVND (reference sequence). CDR3 size: 18 residues. Losses at the gene ends were 4 bases for V and 1 base for J; bases not matched to a gene: 15. The CDR3 here is CASSTRGQVSHKNTEAFF. The CDR3 DNA follows: TGTGCCAGTAGTACGAGGGGGCAGGTATCCCATAAGAACACTGAAGCTTTCTTT. Variable domain in full (rest from reference TRBV19 and TRBJ1-1): DGGITQSPKYLFRKEGQNVTLSCEQNLNHDAMYWYRQDPGQGLRLIYYSQIVNDFQKGDIAEGYSVSREKKESFPLTVTSAQKNPTAFYLCASSTRGQVSHKNTEAFFGQGTRLTVV.

This clone was picked up one time. The chain is built from TRBV5-1 and TRBJ2-2; a weak D match, TRBD1 (6 bases). V lost 3 bases and J 4 bases, leaving 16 bases between the germline ends. CDR1 is SGHRS and CDR2 is YFSETQ in the germline V gene. The CDR3 has 16 residues. The CDR3 DNA is TGCGCCAGCAGCTGGCCTCAACAGGGTCGCACCGGGGAGCTGTTTTTT. Translation gives CASSWPQQGRTGELFF.

The CDR3 nucleotides are TGTGCCAGCTCACCTACCGGGATCACAGATACGCAGTATTTT. Its protein is CASSPTGITDTQYF. This chain connects TRBV18 to TRBJ2-3; possible D gene TRBD2, 5 bases. Looked up from germline, CDR1 is KGHSH and CDR2 is LQKENI. V gave up 3 bases and J gave up 2 bases, with 9 bases separating them. This CDR3 contains 14 residues.

This clone was detected a few times. The J gene is TRBJ2-7, the V gene TRBV7-9; maybe TRBD2 (6 bases). CDR3 size: 17 residues. The V end lost 5 bases, the J end lost 0 bases, and 20 bases lay between the germline ends. The germline V gene encodes CDR1 SEHNR and CDR2 FQNEAQ (reference sequence). CDR3 in amino acids: CASSPLNGGTSSYEQYF. As DNA, the CDR3 is TGTGCCAGCAGCCCGCTCAATGGCGGGACGAGCTCCTACGAGCAGTACTTC.

This clone has just one count. This CDR3 reads CASSLQGTQHF. DNA for the CDR3: TGTGCCAGCAGTTTACAGGGTACCCAGCATTTT. The gene calls are TRBV6-5 and TRBJ1-5; D is possibly TRBD1 (6 bases). The CDR3 is made up of 11 amino acids. Germline lookup yields CDR1 MNHEY and CDR2 SVGAGI. V lost 4 bases and J lost 11, with 9 bases in between.

The chain carries TRBV5-1 and TRBJ1-6; tentatively, D is TRBD1 (6 bases). CDR1 SGHRS and CDR2 YFSETQ come from the germline V gene. The CDR3 totals 14 residues. V was cut by 0 bases and J by 7 bases, with 8 bases left in between. For the CDR3, the DNA is TGCGCCAGCAGCTTGGGGGGGCCAAATTCACCCCTCCACTTT. It yields the protein CASSLGGPNSPLHF.

This chain uses TRBV20-1 with TRBJ2-5, with D unresolved. The length of the CDR3 is 11 residues. Trimming shortened V by 5 bases and J by 3 bases, and 7 bases separated the two germline ends. Germline values: CDR1 DFQATT, CDR2 SNEGSKA (reference sequence). CDR3 sequence (DNA): TGCAGTGCTCTTCTAGAAGAGACCCAGTACTTC. Its protein is CSALLEETQYF.

The chain couples TRBV5-1 to TRBJ1-1; 9 bases map to TRBD1. Trimming at V came to 0 bases and at J to 2 bases, leaving 2 bases not matched to a gene. Germline-derived CDR1 and CDR2 are SGHRS and YFSETQ. The CDR3 totals 15 residues. Here the CDR3 DNA reads TGCGCCAGCAGCTTGGGGACAGGGGTAAACACTGAAGCTTTCTTT. Residues: CASSLGTGVNTEAFF. Variable domain in full (rest from reference TRBV5-1 and TRBJ1-1): KAGVTQTPRYLIKTRGQQVTLSCSPISGHRSVSWYQQTPGQGLQFLFEYFSETQRNKGNFPGRFSGRQFSNSRSEMNVSTLELGDSALYLCASSLGTGVNTEAFFGQGTRLTVV.

The V and J genes are TRBV3-1 (or the pseudogene TRBV3-2) and TRBJ2-1, with 7 nucleotides matching TRBD1. The CDR3 is 15 residues long. Germline V lookup: CDR1 LGHDT, CDR2 YNNKEL (reference sequence). V shed 6 bases, J shed 2 bases, and the junction held 7 bases outside the gene matches. CDR3 bases: TGTGCCAGCAGTCGCAACAGGGGCCCCTACAATGAGCAGTTCTTC. Its translation: CASSRNRGPYNEQFF.

In regard to this clone: Relative to the germline gene, one junction end is altered; a read error may explain this. V and J are TRBV28 and TRBJ2-2, with 11 bases lining up with TRBD1. This CDR3 comprises 16 residues. Germline V gene lookup returns CDR1 MDHEN and CDR2 SYDVKM. Here the CDR3 DNA reads TGTGCCAGCAGTCTCGGACAGGGGGCGAAAACCGGGGAGCTGTTTTTT. Its translation: CASSLGQGAKTGELFF. The complete variable domain, with remaining parts taken from reference TRBV28 and TRBJ2-2, reads DVKVTQSSRYLVKRTGEKVFLECVQDMDHENMFWYRQDPGLGLRLIYFSYDVKMKEKGDIPEGYSVSREKKERFSLILESASTNQTSMYLCASSLGQGAKTGELFFGEGSRLTVL.

The rearrangement links TRBV7-2 to TRBJ1-1; D unclear. V was trimmed by 1 base and J by 4 bases, leaving 13 bases between them. CDR3 length: 15 amino acids. In germline, CDR1 is SGHTA, CDR2 FQGNSA. In DNA, the CDR3 is TGTGCCAGCAGCTTAGTAGGTCCGAGGTCCACTGAAGCTTTCTTT. It is translated as CASSLVGPRSTEAFF.

The gene calls are TRBV5-6 and TRBJ2-2, with a tentative D call TRBD1 (5 bases). The CDR3 totals 16 residues. Trimming cost V 3 bases and J 4 bases, with 16 bases left between them. CDR1 and CDR2 (germline): SGHDT, YYEEEE. The CDR3 sequence: CASSSIRVRTTGELFF. The CDR3 nucleotides read TGTGCCAGCAGCTCGATCAGGGTTCGTACCACCGGGGAGCTGTTTTTT.

The chain is built from TRBV29-1 and TRBJ1-1; 8 bases align to TRBD1. Looked up from germline, CDR1 is SQVTM and CDR2 is ANQGSEA. Trimming took 5 bases from V and 3 from J; bases not matched to a gene: 5. The CDR3 covers 13 residues. The CDR3 spells CSVRKQGDTEAFF. CDR3 nucleotides: TGCAGCGTTCGTAAACAGGGGGACACTGAAGCTTTCTTT.

This clone was seen only once. J is TRBJ1-5 and V is TRBV28, with a possible D match to TRBD1 (5 bases). V was pared by 7 bases and J by 0 bases, with 19 bases between. The CDR3 loop spans 17 amino acids. Germline assignment: CDR1 MDHEN and CDR2 SYDVKM. The CDR3 coding sequence is TGTGCCAGCACCGTGGGGCTGAGTGGTTATAGCAATCAGCCCCAGCATTTT. It is translated as CASTVGLSGYSNQPQHF.

The CDR3 here is CASSRDIPGENTEAFF. CDR3 nucleotide sequence: TGTGCCAGCAGCCGGGACATTCCAGGCGAGAACACTGAAGCTTTCTTT. V and J are TRBV5-4 and TRBJ1-1, with D possibly being TRBD1 (6 bases). V gave up 4 bases and J gave up 1 base, with 17 bases separating them. Germline V gene sequence: CDR1 SGHNT, CDR2 YYREEE (reference sequence). The CDR3 extends over 16 amino acids.

CDR3 sequence reads: CASSFQGAKGYTF. For the CDR3, the DNA is TGTGCCAGCAGCTTCCAGGGGGCGAAAGGCTACACCTTC. The chain uses TRBV5-8 and TRBJ1-2, with 8 bases fitting TRBD1. This CDR3 comprises 13 residues. Germline trimming cut 2 bases from V and 8 bases from J; bases unmatched to any gene: 5. In germline, CDR1 is SGHTS, CDR2 YDEGEE.

This clone was detected only a few times. The chain couples TRBV6-5 to TRBJ1-2; 7 positions match TRBD1. V lost 6 bases to trimming and J lost 8 bases; unmatched junction nucleotides: 9. The CDR3 covers 13 residues. Germline lookup yields CDR1 MNHEY and CDR2 SVGAGI. CDR3 nucleotides: TGTGCCAGCAGCCGTACAGGGGAAGAAGGCTACACCTTC. Translated, it gives CASSRTGEEGYTF.

Only a few counts were recorded for this clone. The chain is built from TRBV6-5 and TRBJ1-1, with a weak D call TRBD1 (5 bases). Germline V CDR1 and CDR2: MNHEY, SVGAGI. The V end was cut by 9 bases, the J end by 1 base, with 15 bases between. This CDR3 spans 14 amino acids. The CDR3 loop is CASRVRQTNTEAFF. CDR3 nucleotide sequence: TGTGCCAGTAGAGTTAGACAGACGAACACTGAAGCTTTCTTT.

The chain is built from TRBV4-1 and TRBJ2-7; possible D gene TRBD1, 6 bases. From germline, CDR1 is MGHRA and CDR2 YSYEKL. The ends were cut back, 2 bases at V and 3 bases at J, with 11 bases in the middle. This CDR3 has 14 amino acids. CDR3 DNA: TGCGCCAGCAGCCAACGGGACAAGAGCTACGAGCAGTACTTC. Translating gives CASSQRDKSYEQYF.